Described below is a single T cell receptor beta chain sequence and its context. Its specificity is unknown. The source of the sample is a study of shared clonotypes between healthy human individuals. Findings of the study overall: Memory subsets generally showed lower estimated richness than naive subsets.

Samples underwent the assay at deep level. Every subset's genomic DNA went evenly onto several immunoSEQ plates. Replicate PCRs from sorted subsets contained around 190 ng DNA, which is 29,000 or so T cell genomes. Assay: immunoSEQ multiplex PCR; the TCRdb copy retains only in-frame clones and omits some. Seen here are approximately 1.4 million clones, 95% to 99% observed once, and the top ten hold about 0.45%. CDR1 ENHRY and CDR2 SYGVKD come from the germline V gene. The CDR3 is 15 residues long. With 2 bases clipped from V and 2 bases from J, the junction kept 4 bases outside the gene matches. The specimen was naive CD4+ T cells sorted from blood. Subset here: CD45RA+ positively selected. This receptor was identified in a man aged 25 to 40 in good health. This sequence joins TRBV10-3 and TRBJ2-7; 9 bases are a match to TRBD1. The CDR3 reads CAISETHRGPYEQYF. The CDR3 DNA reads TGTGCCATCAGTGAGACCCACAGGGGGCCCTACGAGCAGTACTTC.